The TCR beta chain under discussion was sequenced for a study of control samples from healthy donors and cancer patients. Generated by immunoSEQ multiplex PCR, the TCRdb table keeps only in-frame clones and is missing some. Here the sample spans 180,000 or so clones, approximately 92% being singletons. What was sequenced was blood. This TCR was sampled from an older woman in good health.

The CDR3 is CASSYSAPLVRTGPYNEQFF. The CDR3 DNA sequence: TGTGCCAGCAGTTACTCTGCTCCTCTCGTTAGGACAGGGCCGTATAATGAGCAGTTCTTC. The chain has TRBV6-2 or TRBV6-3 and TRBJ2-1, with TRBD1 matching over 8 bases. The J segment lost 7 bases and the V segment lost 0 bases, leaving 20 bases of the junction unmatched. Germline V gene lookup returns CDR1 MNHEY and CDR2 SVGEGT. The CDR3 is 20 amino acids.